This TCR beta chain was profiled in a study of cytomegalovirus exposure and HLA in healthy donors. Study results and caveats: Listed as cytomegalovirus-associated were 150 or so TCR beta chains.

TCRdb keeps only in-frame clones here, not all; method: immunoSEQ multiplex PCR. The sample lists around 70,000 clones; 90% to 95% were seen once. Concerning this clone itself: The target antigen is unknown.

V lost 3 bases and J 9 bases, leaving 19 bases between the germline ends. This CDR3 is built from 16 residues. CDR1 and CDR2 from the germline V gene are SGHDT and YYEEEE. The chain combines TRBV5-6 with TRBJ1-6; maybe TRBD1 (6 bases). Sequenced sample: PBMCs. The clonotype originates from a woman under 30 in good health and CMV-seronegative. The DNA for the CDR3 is TGTGCCAGCAGCTACTGGACTCAGGTCAGGGGTTCACCCCTCCACTTT. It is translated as CASSYWTQVRGSPLHF.